A selection of T cell receptor beta chains follows, all from one sample in a study of early T cells in non-severe SARS-CoV-2 infection. MiXCR, applied by TCRdb to the 5' RACE reads, yields one record per CDR3 protein. The sample lists about 30,000 distinct CDR3 sequences; 5% to 5.5% were seen once. The sample consisted of whole blood. The receptors were sampled from an adult who was a healthcare worker with PCR-confirmed SARS-CoV-2 infection or an uninfected control (not recorded which). Each CDR3 is given with its conserved first and last residue. Each record gives: D gene, J gene, V gene, clone size, CDR3 DNA, CDR3 protein. The D gene is left open where the match is weak. Clone size is given for some rows only: seen once, a few or many times, or a class if the clone is expanded.

>.|TRBJ2-2|TRBV19|.
TGTGCCAGTAGTATAATCGCGAGGGACCGGGAGCTGTTTTTT
CASSIIARDRELFF
>.|TRBJ2-1|TRBV11-2|.
TGTGCCAGCAGCCGACAAACGGGCAATGAGCAGTTCTTC
CASSRQTGNEQFF
>TRBD1|TRBJ2-7|TRBV28|many
TGTGCCAGCAGCTACCCGTTCCGGGACAGGGGGGAGCAGTACTTC
CASSYPFRDRGEQYF
>TRBD2|TRBJ2-7|TRBV4-3|many
TGCGCCAGCAGCCTAGCGGGCGACTCCTACGAGCAGTACTTC
CASSLAGDSYEQYF
>TRBD1|TRBJ1-1|TRBV5-1|many
TGCGCCAGCAGCTTGAGGCAGGGGGAGATGAACACTGAAGCTTTCTTT
CASSLRQGEMNTEAFF
>.|TRBJ1-1|TRBV6-4|few
TGTGCCAGCAGTGCCGAGATGGGTTCTGAAGCTTTCTTT
CASSAEMGSEAFF
>TRBD2|TRBJ2-1|TRBV4-3|.
TGCGCCAGCAGCCAAGATTTAGCGGGAGTTTGGAATGAGCAGTTCTTC
CASSQDLAGVWNEQFF
>.|TRBJ1-6|TRBV7-6|many
TGTGCCAGCAGCTTACATGGGAATTCACCCCTCCACTTT
CASSLHGNSPLHF
>.|TRBJ2-7|TRBV5-4|many
TGTGCCAGCAGCCTGGAGCCGGGGAGCATACCCTACGAGCAGTACTTC
CASSLEPGSIPYEQYF
>TRBD1|TRBJ2-1|TRBV11-2|many
TGTGCCAGCAGCTTGGACAGGGGGACCTACAATGAGCAGTTCTTC
CASSLDRGTYNEQFF
>.|TRBJ1-1|TRBV18|many
TGTGCCAGCTCACCAGATTTCTCCCGGAACACTGAAGCTTTCTTT
CASSPDFSRNTEAFF
>.|TRBJ1-3|TRBV7-6|many
TGTGCCAGCAGCCCGGGACGTTCGGCTGGAAACACCATATATTTT
CASSPGRSAGNTIYF
>.|TRBJ2-2|TRBV11-2|few
TGTGCCAGCAGCTTAGATCGTATGGCAGGGAGACTCGGGGAGCTGTTTTTT
CASSLDRMAGRLGELFF
>.|TRBJ2-3|TRBV7-9|.
TGTGCCAGCAGCTTTAGCAGGAGGCAGCCCGAAGATACGCAGTATTTT
CASSFSRRQPEDTQYF
>TRBD2|TRBJ2-1|TRBV20-1|many
TGCAGTGCAAAAACCGGGACTAGCTCCTACAATGAGCAGTTCTTC
CSAKTGTSSYNEQFF
>TRBD1|TRBJ2-7|TRBV6-6|many
TGTGCCACAGGAGCCCCCCGGGACAGGGGGGGGGAGCAGTACTTC
CATGAPRDRGGEQYF
>.|TRBJ2-1|TRBV12-3/TRBV12-4|few
TGTGCCAGCAGTTTTTATGGCGGGAATAATCGTGATGAGCAGTTCTTC
CASSFYGGNNRDEQFF
>TRBD1|TRBJ1-6|TRBV9|.
TGTGCCAGCAGCGAACAGGGGCGAGGTTCCTATAATTCACCCCTCCACTTT
CASSEQGRGSYNSPLHF
>.|TRBJ2-2|TRBV11-1|many
TGTGCCAGCAGCGCCGGGACTCTGAACACCGGGGAGCTGTTTTTT
CASSAGTLNTGELFF
>.|TRBJ2-3|TRBV18|.
TGTGCCAGCTCACTACCGCGCCTTCGTAGCACAGATACGCAGTATTTT
CASSLPRLRSTDTQYF
>TRBD1|TRBJ2-1|TRBV11-2|many
TGTGCCAGCAGCTTCCGGGACAGGGGTTTGGATGAGCAGTTCTTC
CASSFRDRGLDEQFF
>TRBD1|TRBJ2-1|TRBV5-5|few
TGTGCCAGCCGACAGGGCCACGGGGATGAGCAGTTCTTC
CASRQGHGDEQFF
>.|TRBJ2-7|TRBV7-3|.
TGTGCCAGCAGCCTCACCCCCGGGAAGGGATCTGAGCAGTACTTC
CASSLTPGKGSEQYF
>TRBD2|TRBJ2-1|TRBV7-3|many
TGTGCCAGCAGCTTAACGGGGCTAGCGGGAAGAGTCGGGCAGTTCTTC
CASSLTGLAGRVGQFF
>.|TRBJ1-5|TRBV12-3/TRBV12-4|many
TGTGCCAGCAGTTGGGACATCGGAGGCAATCAGCCCCAGCATTTT
CASSWDIGGNQPQHF
>.|TRBJ2-7|TRBV5-5|few
TGTGCCAGCAGCTTGGATGGTTGGGGCGAGCAGTACTTC
CASSLDGWGEQYF
>TRBD1|TRBJ1-2|TRBV6-6|medium-sized
TGTGCCAGCAGTTCAACAGGGGAAGGCTACACCTTC
CASSSTGEGYTF
>.|TRBJ2-7|TRBV20-1|.
TGCAGTGCCCACCGATCGGTAGGCGGGACCTACGAGCAGTACTTC
CSAHRSVGGTYEQYF
>.|TRBJ1-1|TRBV14|few
TGTGCCAGCAGCCAACTATTCACTGAAGCTTTCTTT
CASSQLFTEAFF
>.|TRBJ2-2|TRBV18|few
TGTACCAGCTCAACGGGACGGCCGAACACCGGGGAGCTGTTTTTT
CTSSTGRPNTGELFF
>.|TRBJ1-1|TRBV29-1|.
TGCAGCGTTCCCGGGAGATACTATGAAGCTTTCTTT
CSVPGRYYEAFF
>.|TRBJ1-1|TRBV9|many
TGTGCCAGCAGCGAACAGGAAACCGGGAAGGCTTTCTTT
CASSEQETGKAFF
>TRBD1|TRBJ2-1|TRBV24-1|many
TGTGCCACCAGTGATTGGGGGGACAGGGCGTACAATGAGCAGTTCTTC
CATSDWGDRAYNEQFF
>TRBD2|TRBJ2-7|TRBV11-2|many
TGTGCCAGCAGCGGGACTAGCGGGTACTCCTACGAGCAGTACTTC
CASSGTSGYSYEQYF
>.|TRBJ2-1|TRBV24-1|many
TGTGCCACCAAGGGGGTAAACTCCTACAATGAGCAGTTCTTC
CATKGVNSYNEQFF
>.|TRBJ2-3|TRBV7-6|many
TGTGCCAGTACCAGGACACTAGGCACAGATACGCAGTATTTT
CASTRTLGTDTQYF
>.|TRBJ1-4|TRBV5-1|few
TGCGCCAGCAGTCCAGGGAAGGGGAATGAAAAACTGTTTTTT
CASSPGKGNEKLFF
>TRBD1|TRBJ2-7|TRBV5-1|few
TGCGCCAGCAGCGGGGACAGGGTAGGCGAGCAGTACTTC
CASSGDRVGEQYF
>.|TRBJ1-1|TRBV12-3/TRBV12-4|.
TGTGCCAGCAGTTTAGCGCTTGGAAAAGCCACTGAAGCTTTCTTT
CASSLALGKATEAFF
>TRBD2|TRBJ2-1|TRBV20-1|few
TGCAGTGCCCAAGCGGGAGGGCCGTCTGGTGAGCAGTTCTTC
CSAQAGGPSGEQFF
>.|TRBJ2-2|TRBV7-2|many
TGTGCCAGCAGCTTGGGGGCTAGAGCGGGACCTAACACCGGGGAGCTGTTTTTT
CASSLGARAGPNTGELFF
>TRBD2|TRBJ2-1|TRBV18|many
TGTGCCAGCTCACCCCCAGGACTAGCGGGACCGTACAATGAGCAGTTCTTC
CASSPPGLAGPYNEQFF
>.|TRBJ2-1|TRBV27|.
TGTGCCAGCAGTTTACCCTTGGTCAATGAGCAGTTCTTC
CASSLPLVNEQFF
>.|TRBJ2-2|TRBV11-2|few
TGTGCCAGCATTTGGGCCAATGGCGGGGAGCTGTTTTTT
CASIWANGGELFF
>TRBD1|TRBJ1-4|TRBV5-1|many
TGCGCCAGCAGTACGGGACAGGATGAAAAACTGTTTTTT
CASSTGQDEKLFF
>.|TRBJ1-1|TRBV20-1|many
TGCAGTGCTAGAGACGGAAAGCGGAGAACTGAAGCTTTCTTT
CSARDGKRRTEAFF
>TRBD2|TRBJ2-1|TRBV5-1|many
TGCGCCAGCAGCCCTCTGGGACTAGCGGGAGTCAATGAGCAGTTCTTC
CASSPLGLAGVNEQFF
>.|TRBJ1-3|TRBV7-6|many
TGTGCCAGCAGCCCAGGACTTGGAAACACCATATATTTT
CASSPGLGNTIYF
>.|TRBJ1-6|TRBV12-3/TRBV12-4|.
TGTGCCAGCAGTTTCTCGGGGTCACCCCTCCACTTT
CASSFSGSPLHF
>TRBD2|TRBJ2-1|TRBV11-2|many
TGTGCCAGCAGCCTCGGGACTAGCGCGCTCAATGAGCAGTTCTTC
CASSLGTSALNEQFF
>.|TRBJ2-2|TRBV3-1|.
TGTGCCAGCAGCCAATTGAACACCGGGGAGCTGTTTTTT
CASSQLNTGELFF
>TRBD2|TRBJ2-7|TRBV18|many
TGTGCCAGCTCACCCACCCAACTAGCGGGAAGTGACGAGCAGTACTTC
CASSPTQLAGSDEQYF
>.|TRBJ1-1|TRBV10-2|many
TGCGCCAGCAGCGCAGGGGCATCGGAAGCTTTCTTT
CASSAGASEAFF
>.|TRBJ1-2|TRBV28|many
TGTGCCAGCAGTTTGGGGAATATCAACTATGGCTACACCTTC
CASSLGNINYGYTF
>TRBD2|TRBJ2-7|TRBV28|medium-sized
TGTGCCAGCAGTCCGCCCGGACTAGCGGGAAGGGACGAGCAGTACTTC
CASSPPGLAGRDEQYF
>.|TRBJ2-7|TRBV27|.
TGTGCCAGCATGGGGGACCCCTACGAGCAGTACTTC
CASMGDPYEQYF
>.|TRBJ2-5|TRBV5-1|many
TGCGCCAGCAGCTCAAGGCACAGCGGACAAGAGACCCAGTACTTC
CASSSRHSGQETQYF
>.|TRBJ2-3|TRBV12-3/TRBV12-4|many
TGTGCCAGCAGCCCCGACAGTGATACGCAGTATTTT
CASSPDSDTQYF
>.|TRBJ1-1|TRBV5-1|many
TGCGCCAGCAGCCTAATGGTGGGCGGCACTGAAGCTTTCTTT
CASSLMVGGTEAFF
>.|TRBJ2-4|TRBV12-3/TRBV12-4|.
TGTGCCAGCAGTTTACGTTTTGGGGACATTCAGTACTTC
CASSLRFGDIQYF